One and the same sample provided the 23 T cell receptor beta chains below, sequenced in a study of CD8+CD57+ T cells in acquired aplastic anemia. TCR beta VDJ and CDR3 profiles were obtained from a genomic DNA template. TCRdb used MiXCR to reprocess the reads, holding one entry per CDR3 protein. This sample has a few hundred thousand distinct CDR3 sequences; approximately 57% occur once, and the top ten carry less than 10%. The sample was sorted CD4+, CD8+, or CD8+CD57+ T cells (not recorded which) from PBMCs. These TCRs come from a human donor with severe aplastic anemia or a healthy control (not recorded which).

The V gene is TRBV20-1, the J gene TRBJ2-7; D not certain. The germline V gene encodes CDR1 DFQATT and CDR2 SNEGSKA (reference sequence). This CDR3 has 11 residues. Trimming removed 6 bases from V and 6 bases from J, with 12 bases in between. The CDR3 protein is CSAPGGAEQYF. The DNA of the CDR3 is TGCAGTGCCCCGGGTGGTGCCGAGCAGTACTTC.

The chain has TRBV2 and TRBJ1-1; no reliable D call. The CDR3 covers 14 residues. V was clipped by 2 bases and J by 1 base, with 8 bases between them. The germline gives CDR1 SNHLY, CDR2 FYNNEI. The CDR3 DNA sequence: TGTGCCAGCAGTGAAAGAACGGAGAACACTGAAGCTTTCTTT. Protein sequence: CASSERTENTEAFF.

This clonotype was seen a single time. This chain links TRBV19 with TRBJ1-1; D call uncertain. The germline V and J ends were trimmed by 5 bases and 5 bases, with 15 bases remaining between them. Germline values: CDR1 LNHDA, CDR2 SQIVND (reference sequence). The CDR3 length is 14 residues. The CDR3 nucleotides are TGTGCCAGTAGTTTACGGGGTTCGAGGACTGAAGCTTTCTTT. The encoded protein is CASSLRGSRTEAFF.

This CDR3 reads CASSLDRGGTQYF. DNA of the CDR3: TGTGCCAGCAGCTTGGACAGGGGAGGGACCCAGTACTTC. The V and J genes are TRBV6-1 and TRBJ2-5; the match to TRBD1 covers 9 bases. CDR1 MNHNS and CDR2 SASEGT come from the germline V gene. J was trimmed by 7 bases and V by 6 bases; bases with no gene match: 6. The CDR3 has 13 residues.

This clonotype has a handful of counts. V usage is TRBV7-2 and J usage is TRBJ2-5; 7 nucleotides align to TRBD2. CDR3 length equals 15 residues. Germline CDR1 is SGHTA and CDR2 is FQGNSA. Trimming took 4 bases from V and 4 from J; bases not matched to a gene: 9. The CDR3 sequence is CASSSHGGGGETQYF. The CDR3 region has the DNA TGTGCCAGCAGCTCCCATGGCGGGGGTGGAGAGACCCAGTACTTC.

On this clonotype itself: Its ends do not fully match the called genes, so a read error is possible. V usage is TRBV20-1 and J usage is TRBJ2-1; D call uncertain. The CDR3 is 13 amino acids. Looked up from germline, CDR1 is DFQATT and CDR2 is SNEGSKA (reference sequence). The CDR3 DNA is TGCAGTGCTCGCGTCTCCACCTACAATGAGCGGTTCTTC. Encoded protein: CSARVSTYNERFF.

As concerns this clonotype: A read error is likely, as this CDR3 ends without the conserved phenylalanine or tryptophan. The V call is TRBV15, the J call TRBJ2-7; the match to TRBD1 covers 10 bases. CDR3 length equals 14 residues. Germline CDR1 is LNHNV and CDR2 is YYDKDF (reference sequence). The CDR3 DNA is TGTGCCACCAGTAGAGGGACAGGGGCCTACGAGCAGTACTCC. This gives the protein CATSRGTGAYEQYS.

This clonotype was counted at least ten times. This chain links TRBV6-5 with TRBJ2-1; D uncertain. Trimming took 2 bases from V and 4 from J, leaving 6 bases between them. Per germline, CDR1 MNHEY and CDR2 SVGAGI. The CDR3 has 13 residues. This CDR3 is CASSYAEYNEQFF. The CDR3 DNA reads TGTGCCAGCAGTTACGCTGAGTACAATGAGCAGTTCTTC.

As for this clonotype: The junction departs from the called germline gene at one end, perhaps through a read error. The chain employs TRBV10-3 and TRBJ2-7; TRBD2 matches at 9 bases. Germline V lookup: CDR1 ENHRY, CDR2 SYGVKD. The CDR3 covers 16 residues. In DNA form, the CDR3 reads TGTGCCACCAGTGGTACTAGCGGGCTAAGCTCCTACGAGCAGTACTTC. It yields the protein CATSGTSGLSSYEQYF.

CDR3 DNA sequence: TGCGCCAGCAGCCCCTCGGCCATCCCCCTTGAAGCTTTCTTT. Translating it yields CASSPSAIPLEAFF. The J gene is TRBJ1-1, the V gene TRBV5-1, with D unresolved. V shed 4 bases and J shed 7 bases, with 17 bases lying between them. The germline V gene encodes CDR1 SGHRS and CDR2 YFSETQ. CDR3 size: 14 residues.

This clonotype was detected a few times. This chain connects TRBV7-8 to TRBJ2-1; 9 positions match TRBD1. The CDR3 totals 16 residues. V shed 6 bases and J 2 bases; nucleotides not matched to a gene: 8. CDR1 and CDR2 (germline): SGHVS, FQNEAQ. The CDR3 loop is CASSEWTGAAYNEQFF. CDR3 bases: TGTGCCAGCAGTGAATGGACAGGGGCAGCCTACAATGAGCAGTTCTTC.

This clonotype was detected ten times or more. For the CDR3, the DNA is TGTGCCAGCAGTCAGACTCCAGGGGGAGGAACGTACTTC. It yields the protein CASSQTPGGGTYF. The chain carries TRBV12-3 or TRBV12-4 and TRBJ2-5; D is perhaps TRBD1 (7 bases). This CDR3 comprises 13 residues. The V and J ends lost 5 bases and 13 bases respectively, with 20 bases between them.

This clonotype occurred many times. This chain connects TRBV2 to TRBJ2-5; D not resolved. V lost 6 bases, J lost 5 bases, and 22 bases lay in between. Germline V gene sequence: CDR1 SNHLY, CDR2 FYNNEI. CDR3 length: 16 amino acids. In nucleotides, the CDR3 is TGTGCCAGCAGCCTCATTGGGATTTCCGGTGGGGAGACCCAGTACTTC. Translating it yields CASSLIGISGGETQYF.

The V call is TRBV27, the J call TRBJ1-1, with no clear D. V was clipped by 6 bases and J by 4 bases, with 15 bases between them. This CDR3 spans 14 amino acids. Per the germline V gene, CDR1 is MNHEY and CDR2 is SMNVEV (reference sequence). The CDR3 region is CASSDRTKGTEAFF. CDR3 nucleotide sequence: TGTGCCAGCAGCGACCGAACCAAAGGCACTGAAGCTTTCTTT.

With respect to this clonotype: A junction boundary mismatches the germline segment, possibly from a read error. The rearrangement joins TRBV29-1 to TRBJ2-5; a weak D match, TRBD1 (6 bases). CDR1 and CDR2 from the germline V gene are SQVTM and ANQGSEA. There are 15 residues in the CDR3. CDR3 coding DNA: TGCAGCGTTGCTCAGGCCTGGGGGCGGTCAGAGGCCCAGTACTTC. This translates into CSVAQAWGRSEAQYF.

To note about this clonotype: Relative to the germline gene, one junction end is altered; a read error may explain this. The V gene is TRBV5-5, the J gene TRBJ2-1; TRBD2 aligns across 8 bases. CDR1 is SGHKS and CDR2 is YYEKEE in the germline V gene (reference sequence). The CDR3 runs to 17 residues. The CDR3 reads CASSSFAGTRGRNEQFF. CDR3 coding DNA: TGCGCCAGCAGTTCTTTTGCCGGGACTAGGGGGAGGAATGAGCAGTTCTTC.

This clonotype was observed many times. This chain links TRBV3-1 with TRBJ1-3; D remains unclear. The CDR3 has 12 residues. Germline V lookup: CDR1 LGHDT, CDR2 YNNKEL (reference sequence). The V end was cut by 1 base, the J end by 10 bases, with 8 bases between. For the CDR3, the DNA is TGTGCCAGCAGCCAAGCACCCCCGACCATATATTTT. This gives the protein CASSQAPPTIYF.

V and J are TRBV9 and TRBJ2-1, with D unresolved. The germline V gene has CDR1 SGDLS and CDR2 YYNGEE. The CDR3 extends over 13 amino acids. V was cut by 0 bases and J by 0 bases, with 1 base left in between. The CDR3 region is CASSVVSYNEQFF. CDR3 in DNA: TGTGCCAGCAGCGTAGTCTCCTACAATGAGCAGTTCTTC.

The chain uses TRBV5-1 and TRBJ2-7, with 8 bases that match TRBD2. Germline CDR1 SGHRS, CDR2 YFSETQ. The CDR3 runs to 14 residues. V was clipped by 2 bases and J by 3 bases; unmatched bases: 4. CDR3 amino acids: CASSLSTSDYEQYF. Here the CDR3 DNA reads TGCGCCAGCAGCTTATCGACTAGCGACTACGAGCAGTACTTC.

V usage is TRBV5-1 and J usage is TRBJ2-7, with D perhaps TRBD1 (5 bases). V lost 0 bases, J lost 5 bases, and 9 bases lay in between. In germline, CDR1 is SGHRS, CDR2 YFSETQ. The CDR3 is made up of 13 amino acids. The CDR3 DNA reads TGCGCCAGCAGCTTGGGACAGAACAACGAGCAGTACTTC. Translated: CASSLGQNNEQYF.

This clonotype has at least ten counts. V is TRBV7-9 and J is TRBJ2-4; D is unclear. CDR1 is SEHNR, CDR2 FQNEAQ, per germline (reference sequence). This CDR3 has 12 residues. Trimming left V 0 bases short and J 11 bases short, with 8 bases between. CDR3 region: CASSLAQGFQYF. Written as DNA, the CDR3 is TGTGCCAGCAGCTTAGCGCAAGGATTTCAGTACTTC.

Many counts were recorded for this clonotype. The rearrangement uses TRBV5-1 and TRBJ2-3; 7 positions match TRBD2. Germline CDR1 is SGHRS and CDR2 is YFSETQ. The CDR3 extends over 16 amino acids. V trimming: 5 bases; J trimming: 3 bases; junction bases outside the gene matches: 12. DNA for the CDR3: TGCGCCAGCAGATCCTGGCAGGGAGCGGGAACAGATACGCAGTATTTT. Residues: CASRSWQGAGTDTQYF.

This clonotype has a handful of counts. The chain couples TRBV20-1 to TRBJ1-1; D is uncertain. V lost 2 bases, J lost 8 bases, and 9 bases lay in between. The CDR3 is 11 amino acids. Germline CDR1 DFQATT, CDR2 SNEGSKA (reference sequence). CDR3 DNA sequence: TGCAGTGCTAGAAATCCCAAGGAAGCTTTCTTT. This codes for CSARNPKEAFF.